This record covers a single TCR beta chain. PCR involved 60 Vbeta and 13 Jbeta primers. TCRdb's copy holds only in-frame clones and misses some; the assay was immunoSEQ multiplex PCR. The data contain more than 140,000 clones, 75% of them singletons. CDR3 length: 14 residues. Unmatched junction bases numbered 10, after V lost 6 bases and J lost 6 bases. Germline V gene sequence: CDR1 SEHNR, CDR2 FQNEAQ (reference sequence). The sample comes from a study of cytomegalovirus exposure and HLA in healthy donors. The rearrangement joins TRBV7-9 to TRBJ1-2; 7 bases match TRBD1. The clonotype comes from a man aged 35-49 years in good health and CMV-seronegative. Sequenced: PBMCs. The CDR3 here is CASSPFSGGDGYTF. In DNA, the CDR3 is TGTGCCAGCAGTCCATTCTCAGGGGGAGATGGCTACACCTTC.